Below are 5 T cell receptor beta chains sequenced from a single sample in a study of Ad26.COV2.S vaccination and SARS-CoV-2 variants. Here immunoSEQ multiplex PCR was the method, and the copy in TCRdb shows in-frame clones only, minus some. The table records about 350,000 clones, approximately 90% of them present only once. The sample consisted of peripheral blood, taken after recovery from COVID-19. All receptors come from a human donor who had recovered from COVID-19.

The rearrangement uses TRBV6-2 or TRBV6-3 and TRBJ1-6; 9 nucleotides line up with TRBD1. This CDR3 has 16 residues. V lost 6 bases to trimming and J lost 2 bases; unmatched junction nucleotides: 5. In germline, CDR1 is MNHEY, CDR2 SVGEGT. CDR3 nucleotides: TGTGCCAGCAGCCCCGACAGGGGGGCCTATAATTCACCCCTCCACTTT. Translated, it gives CASSPDRGAYNSPLHF.

V gene TRBV12-3 or TRBV12-4 combines with J gene TRBJ2-1, with D unclear. There are 12 residues in the CDR3. Deletions cut 2 bases from V and 7 bases from J, with 6 bases between. CDR3 loop: CASSLLANEQFF. The CDR3 DNA is TGTGCCAGCAGTTTACTTGCAAATGAGCAGTTCTTC.

This clone has more than one count but fewer than ten. The chain uses TRBV4-1 and TRBJ1-6; D gene uncertain. The V gene's germline CDR1 is MGHRA and CDR2 YSYEKL. CDR3 length: 16 residues. Trimming left V 0 bases short and J 4 bases short, with 10 bases between. CDR3 sequence (DNA): TGCGCCAGCAGCCAAGACTTGGGCCAGTATAATTCACCCCTCCACTTT. As protein: CASSQDLGQYNSPLHF.

V and J are TRBV7-2 and TRBJ2-7; D unresolved. The CDR3 length is 14 residues. Germline values: CDR1 SGHTA, CDR2 FQGNSA. V gave up 5 bases and J gave up 3 bases, with 14 bases separating them. The CDR3 bases are TGTGCCAGCAGCCCGGCCCCGGTCGGCTACGAGCAGTACTTC. It specifies CASSPAPVGYEQYF.

The rearrangement links TRBV12-3 or TRBV12-4 to TRBJ2-7; D perhaps matches TRBD2 (5 bases). Trimming took off 3 bases at V and 5 bases at J, with 8 bases between the two ends. This CDR3 contains 12 residues. CDR3 nucleotides: TGTGCCAGCAGTTTTGGAGGCGACGAGCAGTACTTC. Translated, it gives CASSFGGDEQYF.